This T cell receptor (beta chain) was found in a study of blood T cell repertoires in COVID-19. Study at large: Nucleic acid was either cDNA or gDNA, and it came from T cells, B-cell-depleted T cells, or PBMCs.

Recovered status in Cohort 3 required two negative PCRs, clearance, or symptom resolution. Original processing methods: Reference gene primer amplification gave nucleated cell count estimates. Sequenced by immunoSEQ multiplex PCR; TCRdb stores in-frame clones only, minus some. Clone size and V and J calls were adopted from that table, with D and trimming inferred from the DNA. Among some 200,000 clones, about 89% were seen once, and the ten largest hold approximately 7.6%. V was clipped by 6 bases and J by 10 bases; unmatched bases: 11. CDR3 length: 13 residues. The receptor comes from a woman between 18 and 29 years old who had recovered from COVID-19. Material: PBMCs or T cells enriched from blood (not recorded which). The chain recombines TRBV12-3 or TRBV12-4 with TRBJ1-1, with TRBD1 identical over 7 bases. The CDR3 nucleotides are TGTGCCAGCAGACCCAGGACAGGAGGCGCAGCTTTCTTT. Translation: CASRPRTGGAAFF.